The T cell receptor (beta chain) under discussion was sequenced for a study of blood T cell repertoires in COVID-19. Study context: Samples of COVID-19 (acute and convalescent) were obtained from the United States, Italy and Spain.

Per the germline V gene, CDR1 is SGHRS and CDR2 is YFSETQ. Deletions cut 6 bases from V and 6 bases from J, with 15 bases between. The CDR3 length is 13 residues. This clone was detected only once. Sequencing used immunoSEQ multiplex PCR; TCRdb keeps in-frame clones, though not all of them. This table has just over 300,000 clones, around 91% appearing once. This rearrangement joins TRBV5-1 to TRBJ1-1, with D perhaps TRBD1 (5 bases). This clonotype was sampled from a woman between 18 and 30 years old with acute COVID-19. The sample consisted of PBMCs or T cells enriched from blood (not recorded which). The CDR3 DNA follows: TGCGCCAGCAATACCGGGGGTGCGGCTGAAGCTTTCTTT. Translation: CASNTGGAAEAFF.